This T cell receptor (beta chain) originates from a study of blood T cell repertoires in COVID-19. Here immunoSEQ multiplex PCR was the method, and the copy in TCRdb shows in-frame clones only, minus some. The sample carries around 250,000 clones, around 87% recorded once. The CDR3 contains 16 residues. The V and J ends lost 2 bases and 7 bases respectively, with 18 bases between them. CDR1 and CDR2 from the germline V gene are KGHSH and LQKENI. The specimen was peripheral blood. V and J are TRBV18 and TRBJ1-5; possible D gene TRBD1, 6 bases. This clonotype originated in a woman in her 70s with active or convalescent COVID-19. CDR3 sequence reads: CASSPNGGGGEQPQHF. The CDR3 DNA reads TGTGCCAGCTCACCAAACGGGGGCGGGGGGGAGCAGCCCCAGCATTTT. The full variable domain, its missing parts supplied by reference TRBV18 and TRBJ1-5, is NAGVMQNPRHLVRRRGQEARLRCSPMKGHSHVYWYRQLPEEGLKFMVYLQKENIIDESGMPKERFSAEFPKEGPSILRIQQVVRGDSAAYFCASSPNGGGGEQPQHFGDGTRLSIL.